Given below is one TCR beta chain in context. What it binds is unknown. Noted time point: cycle 4 day 1 (C4D1), after less than 7 weeks of nivolumab. Every patient relapsed after autologous stem cell transplantation, and brentuximab vedotin exposure varied. This table comes from immunoSEQ multiplex PCR, and its TCRdb copy is limited to in-frame clones, with some not included. This repertoire shows roughly 100,000 clones, approximately 89% found once; its top ten account for about 20%. The data are from a study of PD-1 blockade in classical Hodgkin lymphoma. Study outcomes and limitations: Differences between repertoires have undefined causes, possibly disease activity or prior therapy. It was CD4+ TCR diversity, not CD8+, that rose significantly by C4D1. Relapsed/refractory patients reportedly had lower baseline diversity than newly diagnosed patients.

J gave up 4 bases and V 5 bases, and 7 bases lay outside the gene matches. The CDR3 totals 15 residues. Germline loops: CDR1 SNHLY, CDR2 FYNNEI. This sample comprised peripheral blood mononuclear cells (PBMCs), obtained before the fourth cycle of nivolumab. This chain connects TRBV2 to TRBJ2-1, with 8 bases identical to TRBD1. The sequence was obtained from a human donor with classical Hodgkin lymphoma. The CDR3 reads CASSPGTGKYNEQFF. CDR3 coding DNA: TGTGCCAGCAGTCCGGGGACAGGAAAGTACAATGAGCAGTTCTTC.